This is a list of T cell receptor beta chains from one sample in a study of shared clonotypes between healthy human individuals. TCRdb's copy holds only in-frame clones and misses some; the assay was immunoSEQ multiplex PCR. The sample yields 2,500,000 or so clones, over 85% seen once. The sequenced sample consisted of naive CD4+ T cells sorted from blood. The origin of the receptors is a man younger than 30 in good health. The conserved cysteine and the conserved F or W are not part of the CDR3 here. Size values are once, few and many counts, or a class for expanded clones, and some rows have none.

v_call	j_call	clone_size	cdr3_aa
TRBV25-1	TRBJ1-2	.	ASSETGKANYGYT
TRBV30	TRBJ1-3	.	ARSGGSGNTIY
TRBV27	TRBJ1-1	.	ASSPPRRTHTEAF
TRBV11-2	TRBJ2-1	.	ASSLDLAPSSNEQF
TRBV19	TRBJ2-3	once	ASSHAVVTDTQY
TRBV27	TRBJ2-5	.	ASILPGLAGLGGETQY
TRBV7-2	TRBJ1-5	.	ASSPRQGYQPQH
TRBV28	TRBJ2-3	.	ASIRGSGQGIDTQY
TRBV30	TRBJ2-1	.	AWSVDYNNEQF
TRBV19	TRBJ2-7	.	ASSQRTGKVGFYEQY
TRBV11-2	TRBJ1-2	once	ASSFRQGVYGYT
TRBV30	TRBJ1-2	few	AWRQHDLGGYT
TRBV7-9	TRBJ2-1	.	ASSYTGLANNEQF
TRBV20-1	TRBJ2-1	.	SAVNNEQF
TRBV7-2	TRBJ2-2	.	ASSTDWNTGELF
TRBV18	TRBJ1-4	.	ASSPGTDEKLF
TRBV5-1	TRBJ2-3	.	ASSPGQSTDTQY
TRBV5-8	TRBJ2-1	.	ASSRALHFREQF
TRBV7-2	TRBJ1-3	.	ASSRQEGNTIY
TRBV9	TRBJ2-2	.	ASSASGGAWQTGELF
TRBV4-3	TRBJ1-4	.	ASSPSGVTNEKLF
TRBV5-6	TRBJ2-7	.	ASTRPGTPTYEQY
TRBV19	TRBJ2-7	.	ASSPGTGGPYEQY
TRBV25-1	TRBJ1-1	.	ASSWTGPTEAF
TRBV27	TRBJ1-1	.	ASLKTAMNTEAF
TRBV7-9	TRBJ1-1	.	ASSLPGHRNTEAF
TRBV18	TRBJ2-3	.	ASSPSRGFSTDTQY
TRBV25-1	TRBJ1-1	.	ASSLGGNTEAF
TRBV25-1	TRBJ1-1	.	ASSEYWNTEAF
TRBV5-1	TRBJ2-3	.	ASSLEGIDTQY
TRBV5-1	TRBJ1-5	.	ASSLGQSNQPQH
TRBV6-4	TRBJ1-6	once	ASSYSSYNSPLH
TRBV29-1	TRBJ2-5	.	SVDREVGETQY
TRBV5-3	TRBJ2-2	.	ARSLVGGMNTGELF
TRBV20-1	TRBJ2-7	.	SANRPSRY
TRBV2	TRBJ2-7	.	ASSESGSSYEQY
TRBV5-6	TRBJ2-2	.	ASSLGWNTGELF
TRBV6-5	TRBJ2-7	.	ASSSDRAEQY
TRBV29-1	TRBJ1-1	.	SVGEGGRTEAF
TRBV5-6	TRBJ2-1	.	ASITGTAYNEQF
TRBV5-5	TRBJ2-7	.	ASSIPGQGASYEQY
TRBV6-1	TRBJ1-3	once	ASSHPTGNTIY